This passage covers 27 T cell receptor beta chains from one sample sequenced in a study of siplizumab effects on memory and regulatory T cells. Libraries were prepared by immunoSEQ multiplex PCR; TCRdb keeps only in-frame clonotypes and omits some of them. The sample records about 110,000 clones, 92% being singletons. Sequencing was performed on Tregs sorted from blood. These receptors came from a human donor in good health.

V gene TRBV6-1 combines with J gene TRBJ2-7; D unclear. The germline gives CDR1 MNHNS, CDR2 SASEGT. V was cut by 7 bases and J by 0 bases, with 10 bases left in between. The CDR3 contains 13 residues. The CDR3 sequence: CASKVGLSYEQYF. The CDR3, as DNA: TGTGCCAGCAAGGTTGGCCTCTCCTACGAGCAGTACTTC.

The chain links TRBV25-1 to TRBJ1-2; D is possibly TRBD1 (6 bases). The V gene's germline CDR1 is MGHDK and CDR2 SYGVNS. Trimming left V 8 bases short and J 2 bases short, with 21 bases between. The CDR3 is 16 residues long. The CDR3 loop reads CASRGGSGQFNYGYTF. In DNA, the CDR3 is TGTGCCAGCCGAGGAGGGTCCGGACAGTTCAACTATGGCTACACCTTC.

The J gene is TRBJ1-5, the V gene TRBV19; unclear D gene. CDR1 LNHDA and CDR2 SQIVND come from the germline V gene (reference sequence). V gave up 9 bases and J gave up 8 bases, with 8 bases separating them. This CDR3 is built from 10 residues. The CDR3 region is CASPYEPQHF. CDR3 in DNA: TGTGCCAGCCCCTATGAGCCCCAGCATTTT.

The rearrangement uses TRBV6-5 and TRBJ1-3; D remains unclear. CDR1 is MNHEY and CDR2 is SVGAGI in the germline V gene. V was trimmed by 0 bases and J by 3 bases, leaving 3 bases between them. The CDR3 has 13 amino acids. CDR3 region: CASSYSFGNTIYF. CDR3 nucleotides: TGTGCCAGCAGTTACTCCTTTGGAAACACCATATATTTT.

The rearrangement links TRBV5-1 to TRBJ2-3, with D perhaps given as TRBD1 or TRBD2 (5 bases each). The CDR3 is 18 amino acids. Per the germline V gene, CDR1 is SGHRS and CDR2 is YFSETQ. With 0 bases removed from V and 2 bases from J, the gap between germline ends came to 19 bases. In DNA, the CDR3 is TGCGCCAGCAGCTTGGCGCCGAGGGGTGTGCGCCCCACAGATACGCAGTATTTT. Translated, it gives CASSLAPRGVRPTDTQYF.

The V gene is TRBV7-2, the J gene TRBJ1-1; D is perhaps TRBD1 (5 bases). The CDR3 sequence is 11 residues long. V gave up 5 bases and J gave up 9 bases, with 10 bases separating them. CDR1 is SGHTA and CDR2 is FQGNSA in the germline V gene. In nucleotides, the CDR3 is TGTGCCAGCAGCACGGACATGAAAGCTTTCTTT. Protein sequence: CASSTDMKAFF.

The chain has TRBV30 and TRBJ1-2, with TRBD1 matching over 10 bases. V dropped 4 bases and J dropped 7; count of bases not matched to a gene: 9. This CDR3 is 14 amino acids long. Germline V gene sequence: CDR1 GTSNPN, CDR2 SVGIG (reference sequence). CDR3 sequence (DNA): TGTGCCTGGACCGCCGGGACAGGGGTAGGTGGCTACACCTTC. Translated: CAWTAGTGVGGYTF.

The genes are TRBV15 and TRBJ2-4; D possibly matches TRBD1 or TRBD2 (6 bases each). Germline CDR1 LNHNV, CDR2 YYDKDF (reference sequence). V was cut by 1 base and J by 1 base, with 20 bases left in between. This CDR3 is built from 19 residues. CDR3 amino acids: CATSRVGGGIAFAKNIQYF. CDR3 coding DNA: TGTGCCACCAGCAGAGTTGGAGGGGGGATTGCTTTCGCCAAAAACATTCAGTACTTC.

The chain combines TRBV5-1 with TRBJ2-7; D gene uncertain. This CDR3 contains 12 residues. The V gene's germline CDR1 is SGHRS and CDR2 YFSETQ. V lost 1 base, J lost 2 bases, and 4 bases lay in between. The CDR3 is CASSLPAYEQYF. DNA for the CDR3: TGCGCCAGCAGCTTGCCAGCCTACGAGCAGTACTTC.

The V and J genes are TRBV11-3 and TRBJ2-1; TRBD2 matches at 8 bases. The length of the CDR3 is 13 residues. V lost 6 bases to trimming and J lost 8 bases; unmatched junction nucleotides: 6. From germline, CDR1 is SGHNT and CDR2 YENEEA. The CDR3 reads CASRRGGTDEQFF. For the CDR3, the DNA is TGTGCCAGCAGACGGGGGGGGACTGATGAGCAGTTCTTC.

As to this clone: The junction departs from germline at one end; a sequencing error may be responsible. The chain joins TRBV6-5 to TRBJ1-2; TRBD1 matches at 9 bases. The CDR3 length is 13 residues. Germline CDR1 is MNHEY and CDR2 is SVGAGI. The CDR3 sequence is CASSYRLGGDRVF. The CDR3 DNA reads as TGTGCCAGCAGTTACAGGCTTGGAGGGGACAGGGTTTTC.

This chain joins TRBV4-1 and TRBJ2-2, with TRBD2 matching 7 bases. The V and J ends lost 3 bases and 2 bases, in that order; junction bases with no gene match: 0. Germline lookup yields CDR1 MGHRA and CDR2 YSYEKL. CDR3 length equals 14 residues. The CDR3 bases are TGCGCCAGCAGCCAGACTAGCAACACCGGGGAGCTGTTTTTT. It is translated as CASSQTSNTGELFF.

This chain connects TRBV18 to TRBJ2-7, with D maybe TRBD2 (5 bases). V was clipped by 1 base and J by 1 base, with 11 bases between them. This CDR3 has 15 amino acids. The germline V gene has CDR1 KGHSH and CDR2 LQKENI. This CDR3 reads CASSPRGTGSYEQYF. The CDR3, as DNA: TGTGCCAGCTCACCACGAGGAACGGGATCCTACGAGCAGTACTTC.

J is TRBJ2-3 and V is TRBV11-2; 10 nucleotides align to TRBD2. The J segment lost 2 bases and the V segment lost 5 bases, leaving 7 bases of the junction unmatched. This CDR3 contains 16 residues. CDR1 SGHAT and CDR2 FQNNGV come from the germline V gene. Written as DNA, the CDR3 is TGTGCCAGCAGCCCGATAGCGGGGGGCCTCACAGATACGCAGTATTTT. This codes for CASSPIAGGLTDTQYF.

The table lists this clone with a count of one. V gene TRBV10-1 combines with J gene TRBJ2-7; TRBD1 matches at 7 bases. The CDR3 runs to 14 residues. Germline lookup yields CDR1 WNHNN and CDR2 SYGVQD (reference sequence). The J segment lost 1 base and the V segment lost 2 bases, leaving 2 bases of the junction unmatched. DNA of the CDR3: TGCGCCAGCAGTGAGAACAGGGGATCCTACGAGCAGTACTTC. Translation: CASSENRGSYEQYF.

The V and J genes are TRBV2 and TRBJ1-5; 8 bases fit TRBD1. The ends lost 7 bases at V and 5 bases at J; junction bases unmatched: 4. The germline V gene encodes CDR1 SNHLY and CDR2 FYNNEI. The CDR3 length is 13 residues. CDR3 sequence: CASMDRVDQPQHF. The CDR3 DNA reads TGTGCCAGCATGGACAGGGTCGATCAGCCCCAGCATTTT.

V usage is TRBV2 and J usage is TRBJ2-7, with unresolved D. Trimming stripped 6 bases from V and 5 bases from J, with 17 bases between. The CDR3 spans 14 residues. The germline gives CDR1 SNHLY, CDR2 FYNNEI. As DNA, the CDR3 is TGTGCCAGCAGGGTGACTTTGCGTAGTGACGAGCAGTACTTC. Protein: CASRVTLRSDEQYF.

The genes are TRBV2 and TRBJ2-6, with 7 bases aligning to TRBD2. The CDR3 consists of 15 residues. Germline trimming cut 11 bases from V and 0 bases from J; bases unmatched to any gene: 7. Germline V gives CDR1 SNHLY, CDR2 FYNNEI. In DNA form, the CDR3 reads TGTGCCGGGGGGAGGGGCGGCTCTGGGGCCAACGTCCTGACTTTC. Residues: CAGGRGGSGANVLTF.

The rearrangement links TRBV7-2 to TRBJ1-1; TRBD1 matches 8 bases. The CDR3 consists of 13 residues. Germline V gives CDR1 SGHTA, CDR2 FQGNSA. Trimming at V came to 4 bases and at J to 9 bases, leaving 7 bases not matched to a gene. The CDR3 nucleotides are TGTGCCAGCAGCTCCGGACAGGGTATGAAAGCTTTCTTT. Translated: CASSSGQGMKAFF.

The chain has TRBV6-5 and TRBJ1-1, with 9 bases fitting TRBD1. V shed 6 bases and J 0 bases; nucleotides not matched to a gene: 5. The CDR3 consists of 15 residues. The germline gives CDR1 MNHEY, CDR2 SVGAGI. CDR3 DNA sequence: TGTGCCAGCAGGATGGGACAGGGAATGAACACTGAAGCTTTCTTT. This sequence encodes CASRMGQGMNTEAFF.

This chain connects TRBV6-5 to TRBJ2-7; 10 nucleotides align to TRBD1. V was pared by 6 bases and J by 3 bases, with 8 bases of the junction left unmatched. Germline V lookup: CDR1 MNHEY, CDR2 SVGAGI. CDR3 length: 15 amino acids. The CDR3 nucleotides are TGTGCCAGCAGGCCGGGACAGGGGACGGGCTACGAGCAGTACTTC. This gives the protein CASRPGQGTGYEQYF.

The rearrangement links TRBV7-3 to TRBJ2-1; TRBD2 is a possible D gene (6 bases). CDR3 length: 16 residues. Germline-derived CDR1 and CDR2 are SGHTA and FQGTGA. Trimming pared 5 bases from V and 6 bases from J, leaving 20 bases between. The CDR3: CASSPNPSIGSNEQFF. For the CDR3, the DNA is TGTGCCAGCAGCCCGAATCCTAGTATCGGGAGCAATGAGCAGTTCTTC. The full variable domain, rest sourced from reference TRBV7-3 and TRBJ2-1, is GAGVSQTPSNKVTEKGKYVELRCDPISGHTALYWYRQSLGQGPEFLIYFQGTGAADDSGLPNDRFFAVRPEGSVSTLKIQRTERGDSAVYLCASSPNPSIGSNEQFFGPGTRLTVL.

J is TRBJ1-2 and V is TRBV6-4; D perhaps matches TRBD1 (5 bases). V lost 6 bases and J lost 0, with 11 bases in between. Germline CDR1 reads MRHNA; CDR2 reads SNTAGT. CDR3 length: 14 residues. The CDR3 DNA is TGTGCCAGCAGCGCGGACACCACTAACTATGGCTACACCTTC. Its translation is CASSADTTNYGYTF.

This chain uses TRBV7-8 with TRBJ2-5; the match to TRBD2 covers 7 bases. J was trimmed by 4 bases and V by 0 bases; bases with no gene match: 8. Germline CDR1 reads SGHVS; CDR2 reads FQNEAQ. There are 16 residues in the CDR3. The CDR3 region is CASSLAAGLWGETQYF. DNA for the CDR3: TGTGCCAGCAGCTTAGCAGCGGGACTATGGGGAGAGACCCAGTACTTC.

This rearrangement joins TRBV27 to TRBJ2-6, with 8 bases fitting TRBD2. The germline gives CDR1 MNHEY, CDR2 SMNVEV (reference sequence). The junction had 8 bases not matched to a gene; V was cut back by 6 bases and J by 4 bases. The CDR3 totals 16 residues. CDR3 loop: CASSLLAVLGANVLTF. The CDR3 region has the DNA TGTGCCAGCAGCCTACTAGCGGTCTTGGGGGCCAACGTCCTGACTTTC.

This clone came up once. CDR3 bases: TGTGCCACCAGGACGGACGTCTACGAGCAGTACTTC. Translation: CATRTDVYEQYF. The chain employs TRBV2 and TRBJ2-7; D is undetermined. Germline CDR1 reads SNHLY; CDR2 reads FYNNEI. V gave up 10 bases and J gave up 3 bases, with 13 bases separating them. This CDR3 contains 12 residues.

The sample holds one count of this clone. CDR3 DNA: TGTGCCAGCAGTTACCTCCGGATGAACACTGAAGCTTTCTTT. Protein product: CASSYLRMNTEAFF. V is TRBV6-5 and J is TRBJ1-1; D is unresolved. Germline values: CDR1 MNHEY, CDR2 SVGAGI. Trimming removed 2 bases at V and 0 bases at J, with 7 bases between. This CDR3 is 14 amino acids long.